This T cell receptor (beta chain) came from a study of shared clonotypes between healthy human individuals. From germline, CDR1 is MNHNY and CDR2 SVGAGI (reference sequence). V was clipped by 7 bases and J by 6 bases, with 13 bases between them. The CDR3 is made up of 13 amino acids. The test was conducted at deep level. TCRdb keeps only in-frame clones here, not all; method: immunoSEQ multiplex PCR. The sample records 1,500,000 or so clones, just under 99% being singletons. The V gene is TRBV6-6, the J gene TRBJ2-1; the D is unclear. Sample: naive CD4+ T cells sorted from blood. Subset meaning: CD45RA+ positively selected. The TCR was taken from a man younger than 40 in good health. Here the CDR3 reads CASTSGLFNEQFF. The CDR3, as DNA: TGTGCCAGCACCTCGGGCCTTTTCAATGAGCAGTTCTTC.